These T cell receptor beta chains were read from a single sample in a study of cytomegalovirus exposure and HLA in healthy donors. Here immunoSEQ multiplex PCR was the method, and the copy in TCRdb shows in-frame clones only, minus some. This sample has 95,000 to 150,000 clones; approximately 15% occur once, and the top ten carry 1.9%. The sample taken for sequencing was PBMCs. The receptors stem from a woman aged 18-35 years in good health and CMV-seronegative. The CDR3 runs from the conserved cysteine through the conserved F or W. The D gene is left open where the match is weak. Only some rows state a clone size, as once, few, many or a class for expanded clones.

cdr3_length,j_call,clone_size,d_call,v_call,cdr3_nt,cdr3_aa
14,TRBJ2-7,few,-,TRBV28,TGTGCCAGCAGTTTTCCGGGGTCCTACTACGAGCAGTACTTC,CASSFPGSYYEQYF
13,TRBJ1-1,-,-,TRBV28,TGTGCCAGCAGTCCTAGGGAGTTCCCTGAAGCTTTCTTT,CASSPREFPEAFF
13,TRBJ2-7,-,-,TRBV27,TGTGCCAGCAGTTTGAGACAGTCCTACGAGCAGTACTTC,CASSLRQSYEQYF
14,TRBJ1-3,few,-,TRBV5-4,TGTGCCAGCAGCTTGGCCGGGATTGGAAACACCATATATTTT,CASSLAGIGNTIYF
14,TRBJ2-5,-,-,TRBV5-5,TGTGCCAGCAGCTTACCGGGGGATCAAGAGACCCAGTACTTC,CASSLPGDQETQYF
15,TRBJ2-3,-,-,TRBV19,TGTGCCAGTAGTATAATCCGGGAGAAGACAGATACGCAGTATTTT,CASSIIREKTDTQYF
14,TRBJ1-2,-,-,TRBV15,TGTGCCACCAGCAAGACAGAAGAAGGCTATGGCTACACCTTC,CATSKTEEGYGYTF
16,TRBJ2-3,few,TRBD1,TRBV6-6,TGTGCCAGCAGTTACATCCCCAGGGGGCAGGCAGATACGCAGTATTTT,CASSYIPRGQADTQYF
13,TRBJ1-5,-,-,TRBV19,TGTGCCAGTAGTATTTTAGCAAGGCAGCCCCAGCATTTT,CASSILARQPQHF
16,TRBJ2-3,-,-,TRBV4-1,TGCGCCAGCAGCCAAGACGGCGGGCTTAGCACAGATACGCAGTATTTT,CASSQDGGLSTDTQYF
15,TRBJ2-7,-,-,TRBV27,TGTGCCAGCAGTTTATCGTATTGGGGGGCCTACGAGCAGTACTTC,CASSLSYWGAYEQYF
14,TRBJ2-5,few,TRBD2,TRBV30,TGTGCCTGGACTAGCGGTCGGGGGGAAGAGACCCAGTACTTC,CAWTSGRGEETQYF
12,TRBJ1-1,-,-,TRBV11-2,TGTGCCAGCAGCCGACTTAACACTGAAGCTTTCTTT,CASSRLNTEAFF
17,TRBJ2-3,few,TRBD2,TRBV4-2,TGTGCCAGCAGCCAAGCGGGTGGGGCGGGGGGCCCTGACCCGCAGTATTTT,CASSQAGGAGGPDPQYF
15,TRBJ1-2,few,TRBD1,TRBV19,TGTGCCAGTAGTACCCGGACAGGGAATAACTATGGCTACACCTTC,CASSTRTGNNYGYTF
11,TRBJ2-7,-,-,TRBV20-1,TGCAGTGCTCCAGGGGTCTACGAGCAGTACTTC,CSAPGVYEQYF
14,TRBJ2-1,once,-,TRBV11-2,TGTGCCAGCGGGCGGGAAAAAGCCTACAATGAGCAGTTCTTC,CASGREKAYNEQFF
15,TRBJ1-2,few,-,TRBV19,TGTGCCAGTAGTATCTTCGGGAACCCTAACTATGGCTACACCTTC,CASSIFGNPNYGYTF
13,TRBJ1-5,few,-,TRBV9,TGTGCCAGCAGCCCGGGAGGGGCCCAGCCCCAGCATTTT,CASSPGGAQPQHF
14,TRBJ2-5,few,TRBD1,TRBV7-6,TGTGCCAGCAGTTCCGGGACAGGGATAAAGACCCAGTACTTC,CASSSGTGIKTQYF
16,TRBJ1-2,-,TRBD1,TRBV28,TGTGCCAGCAGTTTTGTGGGACAGGGGGCGTCGTATGGCTACACCTTC,CASSFVGQGASYGYTF
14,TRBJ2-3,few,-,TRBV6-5,TGTGCCAGCAGTTATTTGACTAGACAAGATACGCAGTATTTT,CASSYLTRQDTQYF
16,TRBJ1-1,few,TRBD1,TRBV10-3,TGTGCCATCAGTGCAGGACAGGGAGGCGTTCGCACTGAAGCTTTCTTT,CAISAGQGGVRTEAFF
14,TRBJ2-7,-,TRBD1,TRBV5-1,TGCGCCAGCAGCCCATATGGACAGGGCTACGAGCAGTACTTC,CASSPYGQGYEQYF
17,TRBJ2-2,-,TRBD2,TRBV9,TGTGCCAGCAGCGTGGAGCGGGGGGCCGCGAACACCGGGGAGCTGTTTTTT,CASSVERGAANTGELFF
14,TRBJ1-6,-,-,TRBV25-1,TGTGCCAGCAGTGAATATCCCCGGAATTCACCCCTCCACTTT,CASSEYPRNSPLHF
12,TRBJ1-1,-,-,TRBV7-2,TGTGCCACCGCACTAATGAACACTGAAGCTTTCTTT,CATALMNTEAFF
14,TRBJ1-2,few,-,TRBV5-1,TGCGCCAGCAGCTTTCGGGACTCATCCTATGGCTACACCTTC,CASSFRDSSYGYTF
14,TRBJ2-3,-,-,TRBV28,TGTGCCAGCAGTTTCGGACAAGACCCCCTCGAGCAGTATTTT,CASSFGQDPLEQYF
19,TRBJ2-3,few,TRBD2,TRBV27,TGTGCCAGCAGGATGACTAGCGGGGGGTCGTCGGGTCTCACAGATACGCAGTATTTT,CASRMTSGGSSGLTDTQYF
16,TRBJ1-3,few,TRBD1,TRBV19,TGTGCCAGTAGTATGACAGGGGGCGCATCTGGAAACACCATATATTTT,CASSMTGGASGNTIYF
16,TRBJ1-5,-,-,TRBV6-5,TGTGCCAGCAGTTACTCTTCGGGGGGCTCCAATCAGCCCCAGCATTTT,CASSYSSGGSNQPQHF
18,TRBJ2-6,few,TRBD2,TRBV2,TGTGCCAGCAGTGAGGGTAGCGGGAGCGCCGTTGGGGCCAACGTCCTGACTTTC,CASSEGSGSAVGANVLTF
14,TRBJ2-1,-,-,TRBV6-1,TGTGCCAGCGCGGTGGTAAGGGGGGGCGGTGAGCAATTCTTC,CASAVVRGGGEQFF
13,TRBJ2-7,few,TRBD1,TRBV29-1,TGCAGCGGCCTATTGACAGGGGACGGCGAGCAGTACTTC,CSGLLTGDGEQYF
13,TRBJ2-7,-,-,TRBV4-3,TGCGCCAGCAGCCCCCGGACTGTGGACCCAAAAAGCTTC,CASSPRTVDPKSF
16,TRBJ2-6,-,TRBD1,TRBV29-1,TGCAGCGTTGTAGCGGACAGGGGGCCTGGGGCCAACGTCCTGACTTTC,CSVVADRGPGANVLTF
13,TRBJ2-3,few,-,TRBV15,TGTGCCACCAGCAGCGGCAGGGTAGATACGCAGTATTTT,CATSSGRVDTQYF
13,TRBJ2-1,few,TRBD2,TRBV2,TGTGCCAGCAGTGAACGTCTAGCGGATGAGCAGTTCTTC,CASSERLADEQFF
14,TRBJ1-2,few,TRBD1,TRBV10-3,TGTGCCATCACCCCCCAGGGGGTGAACTATGGCTACACCTTC,CAITPQGVNYGYTF
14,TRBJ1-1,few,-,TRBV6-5,TGTGCCAGCCCCCGAACAGGGCCGCGCACTGAAGCTTTCTTT,CASPRTGPRTEAFF
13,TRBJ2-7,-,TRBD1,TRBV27,TGTGCCAGCAGTACAGGGGGACGGAACGAGCAGTACTTC,CASSTGGRNEQYF
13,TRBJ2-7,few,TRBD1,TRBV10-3,TGTGCCATCAGGGCACAGGGGGCTGGCGAGCAGTACTTC,CAIRAQGAGEQYF
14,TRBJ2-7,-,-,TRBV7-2,TGTGCCAGCAGCCCCAGGGCGGGATCCTACGAGCAGTACTTC,CASSPRAGSYEQYF
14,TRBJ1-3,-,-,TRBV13,TGTGCCAGCAGCTTAGGCCCTCGGGGAAACACCATATATTTT,CASSLGPRGNTIYF
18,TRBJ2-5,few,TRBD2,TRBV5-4,TGTGCCAGCAGCGGAGGGGCCCGAGGACTAGGTCACCAAGAGACCCAGTACTTC,CASSGGARGLGHQETQYF
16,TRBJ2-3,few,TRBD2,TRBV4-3,TGCGCCAGCAGCCAAGATTCGGCTAGCGGGGTTGGTACGCAGTATTTT,CASSQDSASGVGTQYF
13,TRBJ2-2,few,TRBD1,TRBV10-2,TGCGCCAGCAGTAGGACAGGGCTCGGGGAGCTGTTTTTT,CASSRTGLGELFF
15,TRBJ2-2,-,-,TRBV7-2,TGTGCCAGCAGCTTAAGGCAGGTTTCGACCGGGGAGCTGTTTTTT,CASSLRQVSTGELFF
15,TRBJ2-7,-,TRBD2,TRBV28,TGTGCCAGCAAGGCTGGCGGGGGAGGATCCTACGAGCAGTACTTC,CASKAGGGGSYEQYF
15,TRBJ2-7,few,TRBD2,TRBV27,TGTGCCAGCAGTTCCCCGACTAGCGGGAGCTACGAGCAGTACTTC,CASSSPTSGSYEQYF
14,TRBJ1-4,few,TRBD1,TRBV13,TGTGCCAGCAGCCCCAGGGGGCCTAATGAAAAACTGTTTTTT,CASSPRGPNEKLFF
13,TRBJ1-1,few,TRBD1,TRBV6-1,TGTGCCAGCACCAGGGGGCTTAACACTGAAGCTTTCTTT,CASTRGLNTEAFF
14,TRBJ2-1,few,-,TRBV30,TGTGCCCGTAGCGGAAGACGCTCCTACAATGAGCAGTTCTTC,CARSGRRSYNEQFF
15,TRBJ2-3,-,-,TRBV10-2,TGCGCCAGCAGTGGATCGGGACTCCTCACAGATACGCAGTATTTT,CASSGSGLLTDTQYF
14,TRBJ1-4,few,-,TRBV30,TGTGCCTCTAAATCTCAGGCCTGGGGGGGAAAACTGTTTTTT,CASKSQAWGGKLFF
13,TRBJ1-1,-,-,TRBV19,TGTGCCAGTAGTAATCCGGGGGGCACTGAAGCTTTCTTT,CASSNPGGTEAFF
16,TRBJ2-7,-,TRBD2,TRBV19,TGTGCCAGTAGTCCCCGACTAGCGAAGGACTTCTCCGAGCAGTACTTC,CASSPRLAKDFSEQYF